The 19 T cell receptor beta chains given below trace back to one sample, sequenced in a study of CD8 T cells in ankylosing spondylitis. TCRdb reprocessed the 5' RACE reads with MiXCR, giving one entry per CDR3 protein. The sample has about 150,000 distinct CDR3 sequences, more than 40% seen once. What was sequenced was synovial fluid, either unsorted or a sorted T cell fraction (not recorded which). The receptors come from a male donor with ankylosing spondylitis.

The chain combines TRBV12-3 or TRBV12-4 with TRBJ1-1; D unresolved. The CDR3 spans 12 residues. Trimming removed 5 bases at V and 1 base at J, with 5 bases between. CDR3 sequence reads: CASSGRNTEAFF. In nucleotides, the CDR3 is TGTGCCAGCAGTGGACGGAACACTGAAGCTTTCTTT.

Concerning this clonotype itself: Germline is not matched at one junction end, which may reflect a read error. The CDR3 reads CASRSGQGNEQFF. CDR3 sequence (DNA): TGTGCCAGCAGAAGTGGACAGGGCAATGAGCAGTTCTTC. The rearrangement links TRBV5-1 to TRBJ2-1; 8 bases align to TRBD1. The length of the CDR3 is 13 residues. In germline, CDR1 is SGHRS, CDR2 YFSETQ. Using reference TRBV5-1 and TRBJ2-1 for the parts outside the CDR3, the full variable domain is KAGVTQTPRYLIKTRGQQVTLSCSPISGHRSVSWYQQTPGQGLQFLFEYFSETQRNKGNFPGRFSGRQFSNSRSEMNVSTLELGDSALYLCASRSGQGNEQFFGPGTRLTVL.

The chain uses TRBV28 and TRBJ1-1; tentatively, D is TRBD1 (5 bases). Between the trimmed V and J ends, which lost 5 bases and 1 base, there was a span of 14 bases. This CDR3 contains 15 residues. Germline V gene sequence: CDR1 MDHEN, CDR2 SYDVKM. The CDR3: CASSPPRDGNTEAFF. The CDR3 bases are TGTGCCAGCAGTCCACCTAGGGACGGGAACACTGAAGCTTTCTTT.

J is TRBJ2-1 and V is TRBV5-4, with TRBD1 identical over 9 bases. The germline V gene encodes CDR1 SGHNT and CDR2 YYREEE (reference sequence). Trimming at V came to 0 bases and at J to 0 bases, leaving 16 bases not matched to a gene. The CDR3 has 21 residues. The CDR3 bases are TGTGCCAGCAGCTTGGGTGACAGGGGGGTTTATCTGCTGGGCTCCTACAATGAGCAGTTCTTC. Protein: CASSLGDRGVYLLGSYNEQFF.

This clonotype was seen ten or more times. V usage is TRBV11-2 and J usage is TRBJ2-1, with D perhaps TRBD2 (5 bases). CDR1 and CDR2 (germline): SGHAT, FQNNGV. The CDR3 totals 15 residues. Trimming stripped 1 base from V and 9 bases from J, with 16 bases between. The CDR3 spells CASSLGSASSGEQFF. The CDR3 DNA reads TGTGCCAGCAGCTTAGGTTCGGCTAGCTCGGGTGAGCAGTTCTTC.

This clonotype was seen ten or more times. The rearrangement uses TRBV15 and TRBJ2-2; TRBD2 matches at 7 bases. V gave up 0 bases and J gave up 3 bases; unmatched junction bases: 1. Germline CDR1 reads LNHNV; CDR2 reads YYDKDF (reference sequence). This CDR3 region has 15 residues. CDR3 DNA sequence: TGTGCCACCAGCAGAGAAGGGAGGGACACCGGGGAGCTGTTTTTT. This encodes CATSREGRDTGELFF.

This chain joins TRBV12-5 and TRBJ2-1, with TRBD2 matching 10 bases. Germline V lookup: CDR1 LGHNT, CDR2 FRNRAP. The CDR3 runs 16 residues. With V trimmed by 7 bases and J by 7 bases, 13 bases remained unmatched. The CDR3 sequence: CASAPAGGPGWNEQFF. The CDR3 DNA reads as TGTGCTAGTGCCCCAGCGGGAGGGCCAGGGTGGAATGAGCAGTTCTTC.

This clonotype was picked up one time. The genes are TRBV10-3 and TRBJ1-1; D uncertain. The CDR3 spans 13 residues. Trimming removed 8 bases at V and 6 bases at J, with 16 bases between. Per the germline V gene, CDR1 is ENHRY and CDR2 is SYGVKD. The CDR3 DNA is TGTGCCATCTCGGGAAGGAGGACTTCTGAAGCTTTCTTT. This translates into CAISGRRTSEAFF.

The chain couples TRBV12-3 or TRBV12-4 to TRBJ2-5; TRBD2 aligns across 11 bases. CDR3 length equals 13 residues. V was pared by 6 bases and J by 9 bases, with 6 bases of the junction left unmatched. The CDR3: CASSPTSGVSQYF. DNA for the CDR3: TGTGCCAGCAGCCCGACTAGCGGGGTTTCCCAGTACTTC.

CDR3 DNA: TGTGCCACCAGTGGGAAACCCAACAGGAGCTCCTACGAGCAGTACTTC. Translating gives CATSGKPNRSSYEQYF. This sequence joins TRBV24-1 and TRBJ2-7; weak D call: TRBD1 (5 bases). Germline assignment: CDR1 KGHDR and CDR2 SFDVKD. V dropped 5 bases and J dropped 0 bases, with 16 bases sitting between them. This CDR3 is built from 16 residues.

The CDR3 DNA is TGTGCCAGTAACTTGGGACATCCGAACACTGAAGCTTTCTTT. Encoded protein: CASNLGHPNTEAFF. The chain carries TRBV19 and TRBJ1-1; TRBD1 might be the D (6 bases). Germline V gene sequence: CDR1 LNHDA, CDR2 SQIVND (reference sequence). The CDR3 runs 14 residues. The V end lost 7 bases, the J end lost 1 base, and 13 bases lay between the germline ends.

The chain joins TRBV4-1 to TRBJ2-2, with 8 positions matching TRBD2. The CDR3 is 16 residues long. The germline CDR1 and CDR2 sequences are MGHRA and YSYEKL. The V gene end was trimmed by 0 bases and the J gene end by 6 bases; junction bases not matched to a gene: 6. This CDR3 is CASSQEERERPGELFF. CDR3 coding DNA: TGCGCCAGCAGCCAAGAGGAGCGGGAGCGGCCCGGGGAGCTGTTTTTT.

The CDR3 bases are TGTGCCAGCAGCCAAGGACTAGCGGGAGTTGTTGAGCAGTTCTTC. It translates to CASSQGLAGVVEQFF. This chain links TRBV3-1 with TRBJ2-1, with TRBD2 matching over 12 bases. The length of the CDR3 is 15 residues. J was trimmed by 9 bases and V by 1 base; bases with no gene match: 4. Per germline, CDR1 LGHDT and CDR2 YNNKEL (reference sequence).

V gene TRBV5-1 combines with J gene TRBJ1-5; possible D gene TRBD1, 6 bases. This CDR3 is 16 amino acids long. Looked up from germline, CDR1 is SGHRS and CDR2 is YFSETQ. Trimming took 0 bases from V and 5 from J, leaving 15 bases between them. The CDR3 here is CASSLEGRGVDQPQHF. CDR3 in DNA: TGCGCCAGCAGCTTGGAGGGCAGGGGAGTTGATCAGCCCCAGCATTTT.

J is TRBJ1-1 and V is TRBV5-1; D may be TRBD1 (6 bases). Trimming removed 2 bases at V and 9 bases at J, with 20 bases between. In germline, CDR1 is SGHRS, CDR2 YFSETQ. The CDR3 runs 15 residues. The CDR3 reads CASSLYTGTFAKAFF. CDR3 nucleotide sequence: TGCGCCAGCAGCTTATACACAGGGACATTCGCGAAAGCTTTCTTT.

The V gene is TRBV28, the J gene TRBJ1-2; D is undetermined. This CDR3 is built from 12 residues. The germline V gene has CDR1 MDHEN and CDR2 SYDVKM. V gave up 7 bases and J gave up 2 bases, with 8 bases separating them. CDR3 nucleotide sequence: TGTGCCAGCACCCAAACAAACTATGGCTACACCTTC. Its translation is CASTQTNYGYTF.

This clonotype came up a few times. Here the CDR3 reads CSARGAMGDTEAFF. Here the CDR3 DNA reads TGCAGTGCTAGAGGGGCGATGGGGGACACTGAAGCTTTCTTT. The rearrangement joins TRBV20-1 to TRBJ1-1; possibly TRBD1 for D (5 bases). The CDR3 is 14 amino acids. Germline loops: CDR1 DFQATT, CDR2 SNEGSKA (reference sequence). The V gene lost 1 base and the J gene lost 3 bases, with 12 bases spanning the gap.

This clonotype has more than one count but fewer than ten. The chain couples TRBV4-1 to TRBJ1-2; unclear D gene. This CDR3 spans 16 amino acids. V lost 1 base to trimming and J lost 4 bases, with 16 bases between them. Germline lookup yields CDR1 MGHRA and CDR2 YSYEKL. The CDR3 nucleotides read TGCGCCAGCAGCCAAGTGGTCGTCAGCAGAGGCTATGGCTACACCTTC. It encodes CASSQVVVSRGYGYTF.

The chain couples TRBV12-3 or TRBV12-4 to TRBJ2-3; D not resolved. Deletions cut 3 bases from V and 1 base from J, with 8 bases between. The CDR3 has 14 residues. The DNA for the CDR3 is TGTGCCAGCAGTTTCGGGTTTGGCACAGATACGCAGTATTTT. Encoded protein: CASSFGFGTDTQYF.